This TCR beta chain was recorded in a study of post-analysis software for immune sequencing data (dated by TCRdb to between 2015 and 2017). Context from the whole study: The recorded disease courses included relapsing-remitting, secondary progressive and progressive-relapsing multiple sclerosis, and some patients had no subtype annotation. The multiple sclerosis patient repertoires were compared with more than 9 previously published healthy control repertoires from donors aged roughly 6 to 27 years. A subset of samples was prepared in parallel using single-end sample barcoding, then pooled and co-amplified after Illumina adapter ligation. The research as a whole found: Direct clustering with F measure revealed strong co-clustering of samples prepared in the same batch, which led to a batch-effect correction. Patients showed significantly higher frequencies than controls for a handful of TRBV segments, among them TRBV5-6, TRBV5-1 and TRBV20-1. The control group was slightly older than the multiple sclerosis patient group. Compared with controls, multiple sclerosis patients had significantly lower normalized Chao1 diversity, a finding suggesting substantial peripheral T-cell clonal expansion.

V trim: 3 bases; J trim: 6 bases; unmatched bases: 7. Looking up the germline V gene (reference sequence) yields CDR1 LGHDT and CDR2 YNNKEL. The CDR3 runs 14 amino acids, cysteine and phenylalanine included. Here the CDR3 DNA is all that survives: 42 bases in frame from base 1. On this clonotype: It lacks a known antigen. Per-nucleotide qualities are absent, and no much larger clonotype sits a single base away.

To demonstrate the VDJtools post-analysis software, TCR beta repertoires were profiled from the peripheral blood of about 13 young patients with multiple sclerosis. The multiple sclerosis patients were children and adolescents ranging in age from 6 to 15 years. Library preparation used PCR. Sequencing relied on an Illumina HiSeq 2500. To reduce PCR and sequencing biases, unique molecular identifiers were incorporated into the TCR beta cDNA libraries. Approximately 500,000 cDNA molecules were obtained for every 1 to 10 million input T cells, so each molecule roughly corresponded to one T cell. Patient libraries were prepared and sequenced with the same protocol used for the earlier healthy control dataset. Samples belonging to the same batch were prepared together, multiplexed and sequenced on a shared HiSeq lane. The authors' pipeline ran thus. MIGEC handled the raw barcoded reads, throwing out single-read molecular identifier groups before consensus assembly and CDR3 extraction. Clonotype tables were post-analysed with VDJtools, normalizing diversity by down-sampling all datasets to the smallest sample size. In repertoire overlap clustering, CDR3 amino acid sequences, but not nucleotide sequences, were matched to correct batch-related cross-sample contamination. The public sequencing data were trimmed at Q25 with fastp and processed into clonotypes with MiXCR by TCRdb, which kept only in-frame beta chains. Entries that share a CDR3 protein sequence are merged under the most common genes and DNA. The V and J calls here are based on TCRdb, not the publication. The sample profile shows about 820,000 distinct CDR3 sequences; under 70% of them were found once. Over 4% of the sample rests with the top ten.

Here the chain combines TRBV3-1 and TRBJ1-2, with 7 bases aligning to TRBD1. This TCR derives from a girl between 10 and 17 years old with multiple sclerosis. What was sequenced was blood. At the DNA level, the sequence is TGTGCCAGCAGCCAGGGGGACAGAGGTAATGGCTACACCTTC. It is translated as CASSQGDRGNGYTF.